Each of the 23 T cell receptor beta chains below was sequenced from the same sample in a study of blood T cell repertoires in COVID-19. The assay was immunoSEQ multiplex PCR, and TCRdb's table has in-frame clones only and misses some. The data show about 120,000 clones, approximately 68% seen once. Sequenced: peripheral blood. Source of these receptors: a woman aged 55 to 70 with acute or convalescent COVID-19.

This rearrangement joins TRBV6-5 to TRBJ1-2, with D possibly being TRBD1 (5 bases). The V end was cut by 7 bases, the J end by 7 bases, with 13 bases between. CDR3 length: 12 residues. The germline gives CDR1 MNHEY, CDR2 SVGAGI. The CDR3 loop is CASTSTAPGYTF. Written as DNA, the CDR3 is TGTGCCAGCACCTCGACAGCCCCTGGCTACACCTTC.

The chain joins TRBV3-1 (or the pseudogene TRBV3-2) to TRBJ1-6; no firm D call. Germline lookup yields CDR1 LGHDT and CDR2 YNNKEL (reference sequence). The CDR3 is 14 amino acids. Trimming left V 1 base short and J 7 bases short, with 8 bases between. As DNA, the CDR3 is TGTGCCAGCAGCCAAGGATCAGTCAATTCACCCCTCCACTTT. Amino acids: CASSQGSVNSPLHF.

V gene TRBV28 combines with J gene TRBJ2-5; 7 bases agree with TRBD1. Germline V gene lookup returns CDR1 MDHEN and CDR2 SYDVKM. The CDR3 consists of 13 residues. Unmatched junction bases numbered 5, after V lost 8 bases and J lost 2 bases. CDR3: CASEGAVQETQYF. The CDR3, as DNA: TGTGCCAGCGAGGGGGCAGTACAAGAGACCCAGTACTTC.

Worth noting for this clone: The sample has other DNA sequences that encode this CDR3 too. The rearrangement links TRBV2 to TRBJ1-1, with TRBD1 matching over 7 bases. The V gene end was trimmed by 6 bases and the J gene end by 2 bases; junction bases not matched to a gene: 3. Germline lookup yields CDR1 SNHLY and CDR2 FYNNEI. CDR3 length: 13 amino acids. The CDR3 is CASSQGENTEAFF. In DNA, the CDR3 is TGTGCCAGCAGCCAGGGGGAAAACACTGAAGCTTTCTTT.

The J gene is TRBJ1-6, the V gene TRBV19, with 8 bases aligning to TRBD1. V was clipped by 7 bases and J by 10 bases; unmatched bases: 9. This CDR3 is 14 amino acids long. The germline V gene encodes CDR1 LNHDA and CDR2 SQIVND (reference sequence). CDR3 residues: CASTSDRVSSPLHF. In nucleotides, the CDR3 is TGTGCCAGTACCTCGGACAGGGTTTCCTCACCCCTCCACTTT.

Of note for this clone: At one of its ends the junction is not consistent with the germline gene, which may arise from a read error. The chain employs TRBV9 and TRBJ2-5; D is possibly TRBD2 (7 bases). The CDR3 is made up of 14 amino acids. Germline CDR1 and CDR2: SGDLS and YYNGEE. CDR3 nucleotides: TGCGCCAGCAGCGTAGGGGGGGGGCGAGAGACCCAGTACTTC. It yields the protein CASSVGGGRETQYF.

V and J are TRBV5-5 and TRBJ1-2; 11 positions agree with TRBD1. The CDR3 has 13 amino acids. In germline, CDR1 is SGHKS, CDR2 YYEKEE (reference sequence). Germline trimming cut 4 bases from V and 4 bases from J; bases unmatched to any gene: 0. DNA of the CDR3: TGTGCCAGCAGCGGACAGGGGGCCTATGGCTACACCTTC. It encodes CASSGQGAYGYTF.

This clone was observed a few times. The chain has TRBV7-3 and TRBJ1-6; 8 bases line up with TRBD1. The germline CDR1 and CDR2 sequences are SGHTA and FQGTGA. V lost 4 bases to trimming and J lost 6 bases; unmatched junction nucleotides: 5. The CDR3 sequence is 15 residues long. CDR3 in amino acids: CASSSTGGRNSPLHF. The CDR3 DNA is TGTGCCAGCAGCTCTACAGGGGGTCGTAATTCACCCCTCCACTTT.

This chain's CDR3 is CASSGGTANSNQPQHF. The CDR3 DNA reads as TGTGCCAGCAGTGGGGGGACAGCGAATAGCAATCAGCCCCAGCATTTT. This chain joins TRBV2 and TRBJ1-5; 7 bases are a match to TRBD1. This CDR3 is built from 16 residues. The germline V gene encodes CDR1 SNHLY and CDR2 FYNNEI. The V segment lost 4 bases and the J segment 0 bases; nucleotides outside the gene matches: 6.

This rearrangement joins TRBV3-1 (or the pseudogene TRBV3-2) to TRBJ2-7, with D perhaps matching TRBD2 (7 bases). This CDR3 spans 17 amino acids. The ends were cut back, 1 base at V and 2 bases at J, with 18 bases in the middle. Germline V CDR1 and CDR2: LGHDT, YNNKEL (reference sequence). CDR3 nucleotide sequence: TGTGCCAGCAGCCAAGCTGGAGGGGGGGTAAAGGCCTACGAGCAGTACTTC. It yields the protein CASSQAGGGVKAYEQYF.

V usage is TRBV3-1 (or the pseudogene TRBV3-2) and J usage is TRBJ1-2; 12 bases line up with TRBD1. The CDR3 runs 16 residues. V gave up 0 bases and J gave up 7 bases; unmatched junction bases: 6. The germline V gene has CDR1 LGHDT and CDR2 YNNKEL (reference sequence). The CDR3 reads CASSQDRDRGRRGYTF. Here the CDR3 DNA reads TGTGCCAGCAGCCAAGATCGGGACAGGGGGCGGCGTGGCTACACCTTC.

The chain couples TRBV28 to TRBJ1-1; D remains ambiguous. Germline V CDR1 and CDR2: MDHEN, SYDVKM. With 6 bases removed from V and 3 bases from J, the gap between germline ends came to 5 bases. There are 11 residues in the CDR3. CDR3 DNA sequence: TGTGCCAGCAGCAGTTACACTGAAGCTTTCTTT. Its translation is CASSSYTEAFF.

The rearrangement links TRBV4-1 to TRBJ1-4, with D unclear. The CDR3 covers 16 residues. V dropped 0 bases and J dropped 3 bases, with 11 bases sitting between them. The germline gives CDR1 MGHRA, CDR2 YSYEKL. CDR3 protein: CASSQDPGLPNEKLFF. The CDR3 DNA sequence: TGCGCCAGCAGCCAAGACCCTGGGCTACCTAATGAAAAACTGTTTTTT.

The CDR3 DNA reads TGTGCCAGTAGTCCAGGGGACAGGCAGAATTCACCCCTCCACTTT. Its translation: CASSPGDRQNSPLHF. This chain connects TRBV19 to TRBJ1-6, with TRBD1 identical over 8 bases. The V gene end was trimmed by 5 bases and the J gene end by 7 bases; junction bases not matched to a gene: 7. This CDR3 region has 15 residues. Germline CDR1 LNHDA, CDR2 SQIVND (reference sequence). Variable domain in full (rest from reference TRBV19 and TRBJ1-6): DGGITQSPKYLFRKEGQNVTLSCEQNLNHDAMYWYRQDPGQGLRLIYYSQIVNDFQKGDIAEGYSVSREKKESFPLTVTSAQKNPTAFYLCASSPGDRQNSPLHFGNGTRLTVT.

This clone was recorded at least ten times. The DNA for the CDR3 is TGTGCCAGTAGTCCGCGACAGGCGTATGGCTACACCTTC. This translates into CASSPRQAYGYTF. J is TRBJ1-2 and V is TRBV19; possible D gene TRBD1, 6 bases. Between the trimmed V and J ends, which lost 5 bases and 5 bases, there was a span of 12 bases. The CDR3 is 13 residues long. Germline V gene lookup returns CDR1 LNHDA and CDR2 SQIVND (reference sequence).

J is TRBJ1-5 and V is TRBV10-3, with TRBD1 identical over 8 bases. Germline V gene sequence: CDR1 ENHRY, CDR2 SYGVKD. J was trimmed by 3 bases and V by 3 bases; bases with no gene match: 4. The CDR3 loop spans 15 amino acids. CDR3 loop: CAISEGQGYNQPQHF. Here the CDR3 DNA reads TGTGCCATCAGTGAAGGACAGGGCTACAATCAGCCCCAGCATTTT.

This clone was seen only once. The rearrangement joins TRBV5-1 to TRBJ1-1; a weak D match, TRBD1 (6 bases). The CDR3 extends over 13 amino acids. Germline V gene data show CDR1 as SGHRS and CDR2 as YFSETQ. V lost 0 bases, J lost 10 bases, and 13 bases lay in between. The CDR3 DNA is TGCGCCAGCAGCTTGGACCAGGGGAGAGGAGCTTTCTTT. Translated: CASSLDQGRGAFF.

This sequence joins TRBV10-3 and TRBJ1-2; 8 bases match TRBD1. J lost 8 bases, V lost 6 bases, and 8 bases had no gene match. Germline CDR1 ENHRY, CDR2 SYGVKD. This CDR3 is 13 amino acids long. For the CDR3, the DNA is TGTGCCATCAGACGACAGGGGAATGTGGGCTACACCTTC. Protein sequence: CAIRRQGNVGYTF.

This chain links TRBV5-8 with TRBJ1-2, with unresolved D. Germline V gives CDR1 SGHTS, CDR2 YDEGEE. V lost 1 base and J 5 bases, leaving 18 bases between the germline ends. This CDR3 contains 16 residues. In DNA form, the CDR3 reads TGTGCCAGCAGCTTGCCCGATACCTTTACGGGATATGGCTACACCTTC. Translation: CASSLPDTFTGYGYTF.

This clone was found a few times. The chain combines TRBV20-1 with TRBJ1-1; the D is unclear. CDR3 length: 11 residues. Trimming stripped 2 bases from V and 8 bases from J, with 9 bases between. The germline V gene encodes CDR1 DFQATT and CDR2 SNEGSKA (reference sequence). The CDR3 reads CSARTGREAFF. In nucleotides, the CDR3 is TGCAGTGCTAGAACGGGGAGAGAAGCTTTCTTT.

The chain joins TRBV12-3 or TRBV12-4 to TRBJ2-5; D is perhaps TRBD1 (5 bases). The CDR3 sequence is 13 residues long. V was trimmed by 4 bases and J by 4 bases, leaving 10 bases between them. CDR3 protein: CASSWGSRETQYF. For the CDR3, the DNA is TGTGCCAGCAGTTGGGGCAGTCGAGAGACCCAGTACTTC.

The V gene is TRBV5-1, the J gene TRBJ2-3, with 7 nucleotides matching TRBD2. V lost 0 bases to trimming and J lost 3 bases; unmatched junction nucleotides: 7. This CDR3 contains 16 residues. Per germline, CDR1 SGHRS and CDR2 YFSETQ. The CDR3 sequence is CASSLGPTGGTDTQYF. The CDR3 nucleotides are TGCGCCAGCAGCTTGGGCCCTACCGGGGGGACAGATACGCAGTATTTT.

About this clone itself: At one boundary the junction diverges from the germline segment, which might be a read error. V and J are TRBV2 and TRBJ1-6; D might be TRBD1 (5 bases). There are 15 residues in the CDR3. CDR1 and CDR2 from the germline V gene are SNHLY and FYNNEI. The CDR3 DNA follows: TGTGCCAGCACCCCACAGGAGTCCTTTAATTCACCCCTCCACTTT. Amino acid sequence: CASTPQESFNSPLHF.